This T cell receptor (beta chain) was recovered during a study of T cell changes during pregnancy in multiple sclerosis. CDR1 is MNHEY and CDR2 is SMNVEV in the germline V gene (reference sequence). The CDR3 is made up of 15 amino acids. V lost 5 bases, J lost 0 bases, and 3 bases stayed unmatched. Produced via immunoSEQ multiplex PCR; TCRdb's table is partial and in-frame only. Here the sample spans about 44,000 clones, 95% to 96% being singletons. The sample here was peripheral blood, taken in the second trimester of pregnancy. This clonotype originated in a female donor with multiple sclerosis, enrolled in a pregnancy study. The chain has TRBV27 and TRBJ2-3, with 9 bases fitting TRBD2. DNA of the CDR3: TGTGCCAGCAGTGTAGCGGGAGTGAGCACAGATACGCAGTATTTT. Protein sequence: CASSVAGVSTDTQYF.